Listed below are T cell receptor beta chains from one sample, sequenced in a study of CD8+ T cells in alopecia areata. Using immunoSEQ multiplex PCR, the repertoire was profiled, and TCRdb retains in-frame clones only, with some absent. Here the sample spans roughly 150,000 clones, roughly 50% being singletons. Sequencing was done on a sample of CD4+ T cells sorted from blood. These receptors were taken from a human donor in good health. CDR3s include the opening cysteine and the closing phenylalanine or tryptophan. A D gene is named only where the DNA matches it firmly. Expanded clones are given a class, and other clones once, few, many or no size at all.

abundance,j_gene,v_gene,d_gene,CDR3nt,CDR3aa
few,TRBJ2-7,TRBV29-1,-,TGCAGCGTGATGGCCGCCTCCTACGAGCAGTACTTC,CSVMAASYEQYF
-,TRBJ2-3,TRBV29-1,-,TGCAGCGTTGAAGATGCCCAAAGTCGTCCAGATACGCAGTATTTT,CSVEDAQSRPDTQYF
-,TRBJ2-5,TRBV5-4,TRBD2,TGTGCCAGCAGCCAAGATGGGACTAGCGGACAAGAGACCCAGTACTTC,CASSQDGTSGQETQYF
once,TRBJ1-2,TRBV27,-,TGTGCCAGCTTAAGCCTGGGGGTAGGGCGAGGCTACACCTTC,CASLSLGVGRGYTF
-,TRBJ2-7,TRBV30,-,TGTGCCTGGGCTATTTCGACCGCCGAGCAGTACTTC,CAWAISTAEQYF
few,TRBJ2-2,TRBV29-1,-,TGCAGCGTTCGAACAGGACCTTCGAACACCGGGGAGCTGTTTTTT,CSVRTGPSNTGELFF
few,TRBJ2-5,TRBV5-4,TRBD2,TGTGCCAGCAGCCCGGTTCTAGCGGGGTTAAAAGAGACCCAGTACTTC,CASSPVLAGLKETQYF
-,TRBJ1-4,TRBV25-1,-,TGTGCCAGCAGTGAACCCTTTAATGAAAAACTGTTTTTT,CASSEPFNEKLFF
-,TRBJ1-1,TRBV30,-,TGTGCCTGGAGTTATTGGGGTACGGACACTGAAGCTTTCTTT,CAWSYWGTDTEAFF
once,TRBJ2-1,TRBV5-1,-,TGCGCCAGCAGCTTGGTAGTCTCGAGTGAGCAGTTCTTC,CASSLVVSSEQFF
-,TRBJ1-4,TRBV5-6,-,TGTGCCAGCAGCTTGGCTGGTGCAACTAATGAAAAACTGTTTTTT,CASSLAGATNEKLFF
-,TRBJ1-1,TRBV7-4,-,TGTGCCAGCAGCTTATCTTGGTGGACTGAAGCTTTCTTT,CASSLSWWTEAFF
-,TRBJ2-4,TRBV2,TRBD1,TGTGCCAGCAGCTTGACAGGGGGCGGAAACATTCAGTACTTC,CASSLTGGGNIQYF
-,TRBJ2-6,TRBV19,TRBD1,TGTGCCACTGACAGGGCTGGGGCCAACGTCCTGACTTTC,CATDRAGANVLTF
-,TRBJ2-7,TRBV29-1,TRBD1,TGCAGCGTTGGGACAGGGGTACCCTACGAGCAGTACTTC,CSVGTGVPYEQYF
few,TRBJ1-5,TRBV19,TRBD1,TGTGCCAGTAGTATTACAGGGGAGGATCAGCCCCAGCATTTT,CASSITGEDQPQHF
-,TRBJ1-2,TRBV7-9,-,TGTGCCAGCAGGGGACGGACGGGCGGCTACACCTTC,CASRGRTGGYTF